This T cell receptor beta chain was identified during a study of T cell repertoires in cytomegalovirus infection. The overall study: Indications came from public TCR beta signatures; they pointed to CMV infection and to a matching HLA type.

V lost 0 bases and J lost 6; bases outside the gene matches: 9. The CDR3 spans 18 residues. From germline, CDR1 is DFQATT and CDR2 SNEGSKA (reference sequence). TCRdb re-called the reads with MiXCR, one entry per CDR3 protein. The sample has roughly 720,000 distinct CDR3 sequences, 35% seen once; the top ten hold 2.5% to 3.5%. A word on this clonotype: Its target is not known.

Study-wide results and limits: Summed frequency of shared TCR beta families picked out CMV carriers who also had the relevant HLA. In two of eight donors, the top clonotype was HLA-C-restricted CMV-specific.

Sequencing used PBMCs. This clonotype was sampled from a human donor in good health (CMV status not recorded). Some clones in this sample may be carry-over from other donors' samples. The V and J genes are TRBV20-1 and TRBJ2-3; 16 bases are a match to TRBD2. The CDR3: CSARDHPGLAGGRDTQYF. The DNA for the CDR3 is TGCAGTGCTAGAGATCACCCGGGACTAGCGGGGGGGCGTGATACGCAGTATTTT.